These 29 T cell receptor beta chains share one sample of origin, sequenced in a study of early stage breast cancer tumors. The protocol was immunoSEQ multiplex PCR, while the TCRdb copy is restricted to in-frame clones and leaves out a portion. This sample has around 40,000 clones, with 70% to 80% found just once. Material for sequencing was blood. The source of these receptors is a person aged 45-60 years with breast cancer.

For the CDR3, the DNA is TGTGCCAGCAGCCACGGGACAGGGGCCAGGGGCTACACCTTC. It translates to CASSHGTGARGYTF. The rearrangement uses TRBV2 and TRBJ1-2; 10 bases agree with TRBD1. The trim removed 6 bases at V and 8 bases at J, leaving 9 bases unmatched. CDR3 size: 14 residues. Germline lookup yields CDR1 SNHLY and CDR2 FYNNEI.

V is TRBV11-2 and J is TRBJ2-1; unclear D gene. Trimming shortened V by 1 base and J by 9 bases, and 10 bases separated the two germline ends. The CDR3 spans 13 residues. The germline V gene has CDR1 SGHAT and CDR2 FQNNGV. CDR3 DNA: TGTGCCAGCAGCTTAGGCGGAGAAGGTGAGCAGTTCTTC. It is translated as CASSLGGEGEQFF.

This clone was found a few times. This chain joins TRBV28 and TRBJ2-1; 7 bases align to TRBD1. From germline, CDR1 is MDHEN and CDR2 SYDVKM. This CDR3 has 14 amino acids. V was clipped by 5 bases and J by 8 bases; unmatched bases: 9. DNA for the CDR3: TGTGCCAGCAGTGTAACAGGGGTGAGCGATGAGCAGTTCTTC. It yields the protein CASSVTGVSDEQFF.

The chain carries TRBV19 and TRBJ1-1; a possible D gene is TRBD1 (5 bases). CDR1 and CDR2 from the germline V gene are LNHDA and SQIVND (reference sequence). Trimming took off 9 bases at V and 4 bases at J, with 18 bases between the two ends. This CDR3 comprises 14 residues. The CDR3 region is CASRAGNRVTEAFF. CDR3 sequence (DNA): TGTGCCAGCCGTGCAGGGAATAGGGTCACTGAAGCTTTCTTT.

The rearrangement joins TRBV27 to TRBJ2-1; 8 nucleotides align to TRBD1. Germline V gene lookup returns CDR1 MNHEY and CDR2 SMNVEV (reference sequence). Unmatched junction bases numbered 12, after V lost 6 bases and J lost 5 bases. The CDR3 length is 16 residues. The CDR3 spells CASRPPGQVSDNEQFF. The CDR3 nucleotides read TGTGCCAGCAGACCTCCGGGACAGGTTTCTGACAATGAGCAGTTCTTC.

The V gene is TRBV5-1, the J gene TRBJ2-7; D may be TRBD2 (7 bases). The CDR3 spans 16 residues. The germline CDR1 and CDR2 sequences are SGHRS and YFSETQ. The V and J ends lost 4 bases and 2 bases respectively, with 19 bases between them. CDR3 amino acids: CASSPQPEGGAYEQYF. Here the CDR3 DNA reads TGCGCCAGCAGCCCCCAGCCTGAGGGGGGGGCCTACGAGCAGTACTTC.

This chain links TRBV6-5 with TRBJ1-5; D unclear. Germline V gene lookup returns CDR1 MNHEY and CDR2 SVGAGI. CDR3 size: 13 residues. V shed 0 bases and J shed 7 bases, with 7 bases lying between them. The CDR3 bases are TGTGCCAGCAGTTACTCCTCCAGGCAGCCCCAGCATTTT. This translates into CASSYSSRQPQHF.

This clone was counted only a few times. The chain combines TRBV21-1 with TRBJ1-6; the table's TRBD1 call for D was not verified on the DNA. TRBV21-1 is a documented pseudogene. The CDR3 length is 16 residues. The CDR3, as DNA: TGTGCCAGCAGCAAAGTGGGGACAGAACGGAATTCACCCCTCCACTTT. As protein: CASSKVGTERNSPLHF.

V is TRBV27 and J is TRBJ1-5, with 7 nucleotides matching TRBD1. Germline loops: CDR1 MNHEY, CDR2 SMNVEV (reference sequence). J gave up 9 bases and V 5 bases, and 13 bases lay outside the gene matches. The CDR3 has 15 residues. CDR3 residues: CASSRGFTGDWPQHF. As DNA, the CDR3 is TGTGCCAGCAGTAGGGGGTTTACAGGGGACTGGCCCCAGCATTTT.

The chain is built from TRBV10-3 and TRBJ1-1, with a tentative D call TRBD1 (6 bases). Trimming removed 6 bases from V and 1 base from J, with 12 bases in between. This CDR3 has 14 residues. Germline V CDR1 and CDR2: ENHRY, SYGVKD. As DNA, the CDR3 is TGTGCCATCAGGCCACAGGGCCCGAACACTGAAGCTTTCTTT. Amino acids: CAIRPQGPNTEAFF.

This clone was observed a few times. The chain links TRBV7-9 to TRBJ1-2; the D is unclear. The germline gives CDR1 SEHNR, CDR2 FQNEAQ (reference sequence). V dropped 5 bases and J dropped 3 bases, with 4 bases sitting between them. The CDR3 covers 11 residues. The CDR3 region is CASSRDYGYTF. Written as DNA, the CDR3 is TGTGCCAGCAGCCGAGACTATGGCTACACCTTC. Complete variable domain (other parts from reference TRBV7-9 and TRBJ1-2): DTGVSQNPRHKITKRGQNVTFRCDPISEHNRLYWYRQTLGQGPEFLTYFQNEAQLEKSRLLSDRFSAERPKGSFSTLEIQRTEQGDSAMYLCASSRDYGYTFGSGTRLTVV.

The chain uses TRBV5-1 and TRBJ1-1; 7 nucleotides agree with TRBD1. Germline CDR1 is SGHRS and CDR2 is YFSETQ. Trimming at V came to 0 bases and at J to 5 bases, leaving 13 bases not matched to a gene. CDR3 length: 17 amino acids. CDR3: CASSLAVGQGVGTEAFF. CDR3 coding DNA: TGCGCCAGCAGCTTGGCGGTGGGCCAGGGGGTAGGGACTGAAGCTTTCTTT.

The rearrangement links TRBV14 to TRBJ2-1, with D perhaps TRBD1 (6 bases). The V gene lost 3 bases and the J gene lost 7 bases, with 13 bases spanning the gap. Germline V CDR1 and CDR2: SGHDN, FVKESK. The CDR3 runs to 14 residues. The CDR3 region has the DNA TGTGCCAGCAGCCACCTGGGGGCCGAGAATGAGCAGTTCTTC. Protein: CASSHLGAENEQFF.

The V and J genes are TRBV27 and TRBJ1-1; D is possibly TRBD1 (6 bases). CDR1 MNHEY and CDR2 SMNVEV come from the germline V gene (reference sequence). This CDR3 has 14 residues. V was trimmed by 3 bases and J by 5 bases, leaving 13 bases between them. This chain's CDR3 is CASSLDRMETEAFF. The CDR3 region has the DNA TGTGCCAGCAGTTTGGACAGAATGGAGACTGAAGCTTTCTTT.

This clone was recorded once. The chain employs TRBV27 and TRBJ1-1; D remains ambiguous. The length of the CDR3 is 16 residues. V was clipped by 2 bases and J by 3 bases, with 16 bases between them. CDR1 MNHEY and CDR2 SMNVEV come from the germline V gene (reference sequence). The CDR3 region is CASSLIPGLGDTEAFF. DNA for the CDR3: TGTGCCAGCAGTTTAATCCCCGGACTGGGAGACACTGAAGCTTTCTTT.

This chain joins TRBV5-1 and TRBJ2-1, with 9 bases aligning to TRBD2. Per the germline V gene, CDR1 is SGHRS and CDR2 is YFSETQ. V lost 0 bases to trimming and J lost 5 bases; unmatched junction nucleotides: 9. The CDR3 contains 17 residues. CDR3 region: CASSLDFRLAGNNEQFF. The CDR3, as DNA: TGCGCCAGCAGCTTGGATTTTAGGCTAGCGGGAAACAATGAGCAGTTCTTC.

This sequence joins TRBV6-5 and TRBJ1-2; D might be TRBD1 (6 bases). This CDR3 is 15 amino acids long. In germline, CDR1 is MNHEY, CDR2 SVGAGI. The germline V and J ends were trimmed by 5 bases and 8 bases, with 21 bases remaining between them. The CDR3, as DNA: TGTGCCAGCAGTCTTACCTCCGGGACATGGAGGGGCTACACCTTC. This gives the protein CASSLTSGTWRGYTF.

This chain joins TRBV7-8 and TRBJ2-6; 7 nucleotides agree with TRBD1. The CDR3 sequence is 18 residues long. Germline V CDR1 and CDR2: SGHVS, FQNEAQ. After removal of 3 bases from V and 0 bases from J, the junction contained 8 bases not matched to a gene. CDR3 in DNA: TGTGCCAGCAGCTTCCGACGACAGGGTTCCTCTGGGGCCAACGTCCTGACTTTC. It yields the protein CASSFRRQGSSGANVLTF.

This clone was counted between two and nine times. This chain joins TRBV19 and TRBJ2-5; possibly TRBD2 for D (6 bases). V was pared by 5 bases and J by 0 bases, with 13 bases between. The CDR3 loop spans 15 amino acids. Germline V gene data show CDR1 as LNHDA and CDR2 as SQIVND (reference sequence). The CDR3 here is CASSSTRGYQETQYF. CDR3 in DNA: TGTGCCAGTAGTTCGACGCGGGGCTACCAAGAGACCCAGTACTTC.

The V gene is TRBV5-1, the J gene TRBJ2-1; 11 bases are shared with TRBD2. The V gene end was trimmed by 1 base and the J gene end by 3 bases; junction bases not matched to a gene: 12. The germline V gene has CDR1 SGHRS and CDR2 YFSETQ. This CDR3 contains 19 residues. The CDR3 coding sequence is TGCGCCAGCAGCTTGCGAGGGACTAGCGGAGATCTCCTCTACAATGAGCAGTTCTTC. It encodes CASSLRGTSGDLLYNEQFF.

The chain joins TRBV27 to TRBJ1-1; D is unclear. Trimming left V 1 base short and J 6 bases short, with 9 bases between. This CDR3 is built from 13 residues. Germline CDR1 and CDR2: MNHEY and SMNVEV (reference sequence). CDR3: CASSLLSYAEAFF. The DNA for the CDR3 is TGTGCCAGCAGTTTATTATCCTACGCTGAAGCTTTCTTT.

V gene TRBV11-3 combines with J gene TRBJ2-6, with D possibly being TRBD1 (5 bases). Germline CDR1 and CDR2: SGHNT and YENEEA. This CDR3 region has 15 residues. Deletions cut 4 bases from V and 0 bases from J, with 7 bases between. CDR3 loop: CASSSQDSGANVLTF. The CDR3 DNA follows: TGTGCCAGCAGCTCACAGGACTCTGGGGCCAACGTCCTGACTTTC.

J is TRBJ2-1 and V is TRBV25-1; TRBD2 aligns across 8 bases. CDR3 size: 14 residues. The germline gives CDR1 MGHDK, CDR2 SYGVNS. Trimming at V came to 6 bases and at J to 4 bases, leaving 5 bases not matched to a gene. CDR3: CASRTSVGYNEQFF. In DNA, the CDR3 is TGTGCCAGCAGGACTAGCGTAGGGTACAATGAGCAGTTCTTC.

V usage is TRBV2 and J usage is TRBJ2-7; 8 bases map to TRBD1. Germline CDR1 and CDR2: SNHLY and FYNNEI. The ends lost 3 bases at V and 12 bases at J; junction bases unmatched: 10. This CDR3 is built from 13 residues. This chain's CDR3 is CASSDDRGAPSYF. In nucleotides, the CDR3 is TGTGCCAGCAGTGATGACAGGGGTGCCCCTTCGTACTTC.

CDR3 region: CASSLGQGAGGYTF. For the CDR3, the DNA is TGTGCCAGCAGCCTCGGACAGGGGGCTGGCGGCTACACCTTC. The chain carries TRBV5-4 and TRBJ1-2; 11 nucleotides align to TRBD1. The CDR3 is made up of 14 amino acids. CDR1 is SGHNT and CDR2 is YYREEE in the germline V gene (reference sequence). V was pared by 4 bases and J by 8 bases, with 7 bases of the junction left unmatched.

This chain links TRBV7-2 with TRBJ2-3, with D possibly being TRBD2 (6 bases). The CDR3 sequence is 13 residues long. Germline CDR1 SGHTA, CDR2 FQGNSA. Trimming took off 4 bases at V and 5 bases at J, with 10 bases between the two ends. The CDR3 bases are TGTGCCAGCAGCTCCCAAGCGGGAGATACGCAGTATTTT. It specifies CASSSQAGDTQYF.

The CDR3 DNA sequence: TGTGCCAGCAGCTTAGGGTCGGGACTAGCAAGAAATGAGCAGTTCTTC. Its protein is CASSLGSGLARNEQFF. The chain is built from TRBV13 and TRBJ2-1, with TRBD2 matching 9 bases. Trimming took 0 bases from V and 7 from J; bases not matched to a gene: 7. From germline, CDR1 is PRHDT and CDR2 FYEKMQ (reference sequence). The CDR3 loop spans 16 amino acids.

This clone was detected a few times. The J gene is TRBJ2-1, the V gene TRBV1; TRBD2, the D gene given by the table, was not confirmed from the DNA. TRBV1 counts as a pseudogene. CDR3 length equals 12 residues. The CDR3 spells CTNQLANNEQFF. CDR3 sequence (DNA): TGCACCAACCAACTAGCAAACAATGAGCAGTTCTTC.

The chain joins TRBV7-8 to TRBJ2-2; TRBD2 matches at 9 bases. This CDR3 is built from 16 residues. J was trimmed by 5 bases and V by 4 bases; bases with no gene match: 8. CDR1 and CDR2 from the germline V gene are SGHVS and FQNEAQ. CDR3 DNA sequence: TGTGCCAGCAGCTATATAGCGGGAGAGACTACCGGGGAGCTGTTTTTT. This translates into CASSYIAGETTGELFF.